One sample yielded the 28 T cell receptor beta chains listed below, sequenced in a study of post-analysis software for immune sequencing data. Regarding the study as a whole: There were five or six TRBV segments more frequent in patients than controls, and TRBV5-6, TRBV5-1 and TRBV20-1 were among them.

Tagging with unique molecular identifiers was a feature of the TCR beta cDNA libraries. TCRdb re-derived calls from the PCR reads in MiXCR, one entry per CDR3 protein. The sample has approximately 770,000 distinct CDR3 sequences, around 42% seen once; the top ten hold roughly 4.4%. These receptors are not linked to any known antigen. Sequences were obtained from blood. The receptor source for this set is a girl between 10 and 17 years old with multiple sclerosis.

The J gene is TRBJ2-4, the V gene TRBV4-1; D not certain. TRBJ2-7 matches the DNA end more closely, so the J call is doubtful. Germline CDR1 is MGHRA and CDR2 is YSYEKL. This CDR3 spans 16 amino acids. Written as DNA, the CDR3 is TGCGCCAGCAGCCAAGATCGAGCCTCCCTTCCCCACGAGCAGTACTTC. Protein product: CASSQDRASLPHEQYF.

This clonotype was counted a few times. This chain connects TRBV7-9 to TRBJ2-1, with D unclear. There are 14 residues in the CDR3. V gave up 1 base and J gave up 4 bases, with 8 bases separating them. Germline CDR1 SEHNR, CDR2 FQNEAQ (reference sequence). CDR3 sequence (DNA): TGTGCCAGCAGCTTAGTCGGGCCTTACAATGAGCAGTTCTTC. Translated: CASSLVGPYNEQFF. The variable domain in full, completed from reference TRBV7-9 and TRBJ2-1, reads DTGVSQNPRHKITKRGQNVTFRCDPISEHNRLYWYRQTLGQGPEFLTYFQNEAQLEKSRLLSDRFSAERPKGSFSTLEIQRTEQGDSAMYLCASSLVGPYNEQFFGPGTRLTVL.

The chain uses TRBV5-1 and TRBJ2-4, with a weak D call TRBD1 (6 bases). The J call is in doubt because the DNA end fits TRBJ2-7 better. Germline V CDR1 and CDR2: SGHRS, YFSETQ. This CDR3 has 14 amino acids. The CDR3 is CASSLYRDTYEQYF. The CDR3 DNA reads as TGCGCCAGCAGCTTGTATCGGGACACCTACGAGCAGTACTTC.

In this sample, this clonotype turned up a few times. The chain uses TRBV4-3 and TRBJ1-2, with D tentatively TRBD1 (6 bases). Germline lookup yields CDR1 LGHNA and CDR2 YSLEER. The CDR3 length is 17 residues. Trimming removed 0 bases at V and 4 bases at J, with 18 bases between. CDR3 DNA: TGCGCCAGCAGCCAAGAGGGTGTCGCGGGGGGCGGCTATGGCTACACCTTC. It encodes CASSQEGVAGGGYGYTF.

This clonotype was observed a few times. CDR3 in DNA: TGCGCCAGCAGCATCTCCGTCAGCGGGGAGCAGTACTTC. It translates to CASSISVSGEQYF. This chain links TRBV5-1 with TRBJ2-7; tentatively, D is TRBD2 (6 bases). There are 13 residues in the CDR3. Germline-derived CDR1 and CDR2 are SGHRS and YFSETQ. The V and J ends lost 4 bases and 7 bases respectively, with 15 bases between them.

V gene TRBV6-2 or TRBV6-3 combines with J gene TRBJ2-4; 9 positions match TRBD1. The J call may not be correct, given that the DNA end is closer to TRBJ2-7. The CDR3 length is 13 residues. CDR1 is MNHEY, CDR2 SVGEGT, per germline. This CDR3 reads CASSRDRVGEQYF. CDR3 sequence (DNA): TGTGCCAGCAGTCGGGACAGGGTTGGCGAGCAGTACTTC.

The chain employs TRBV29-1 and TRBJ2-7; D is ambiguous. Germline lookup yields CDR1 SQVTM and CDR2 ANQGSEA. This CDR3 is built from 11 residues. The V end lost 6 bases, the J end lost 3 bases, and 9 bases lay between the germline ends. CDR3 nucleotide sequence: TGCAGCGTGGTGGACGGCTACGAGCAGTACTTC. Amino acid sequence: CSVVDGYEQYF.

This sequence joins TRBV7-3 and TRBJ2-1, with 7 nucleotides matching TRBD2. The ends lost 4 bases at V and 3 bases at J; junction bases unmatched: 6. Germline V gene lookup returns CDR1 SGHTA and CDR2 FQGTGA. The CDR3 is made up of 15 amino acids. The CDR3 loop reads CASSSVAGYYNEQFF. The CDR3 DNA is TGTGCCAGCAGCTCTGTAGCGGGTTACTACAATGAGCAGTTCTTC.

This clonotype was seen a handful of times. The chain is built from TRBV5-4 and TRBJ2-1; the D is unclear. The CDR3 runs to 13 residues. Germline assignment: CDR1 SGHNT and CDR2 YYREEE (reference sequence). V was cut by 8 bases and J by 3 bases, with 12 bases left in between. The CDR3 here is CASGNPDYNEQFF. CDR3 nucleotide sequence: TGTGCCAGTGGGAACCCAGACTACAATGAGCAGTTCTTC.

The chain couples TRBV7-9 to TRBJ2-7; 10 nucleotides match TRBD1. Germline V lookup: CDR1 SEHNR, CDR2 FQNEAQ (reference sequence). V was clipped by 5 bases and J by 4 bases; unmatched bases: 8. The CDR3 is made up of 15 amino acids. CDR3 bases: TGTGCCAGCAGCCCGTTGGGACAGGGGTTTTACGAGCAGTACTTC. Translated: CASSPLGQGFYEQYF.

CDR3 sequence (DNA): TGTGCCATCAGTACTAGCGGAAGTCAAGAGACCCAGTACTTC. It is translated as CAISTSGSQETQYF. This chain links TRBV10-3 with TRBJ2-5; TRBD2 aligns across 8 bases. Trimming took 5 bases from V and 2 from J; bases not matched to a gene: 4. Per the germline V gene, CDR1 is ENHRY and CDR2 is SYGVKD. This CDR3 contains 14 residues.

This clonotype came up once. V gene TRBV5-1 combines with J gene TRBJ2-5; D is unresolved. Trimming pared 3 bases from V and 5 bases from J, leaving 14 bases between. Germline V gene data show CDR1 as SGHRS and CDR2 as YFSETQ. This CDR3 spans 14 amino acids. This CDR3 is CASSSGPNRETQYF. As DNA, the CDR3 is TGCGCCAGCAGCTCGGGCCCCAATAGGGAGACCCAGTACTTC. Based on the CDR3 plus reference TRBV5-1 and TRBJ2-5, the full variable domain is KAGVTQTPRYLIKTRGQQVTLSCSPISGHRSVSWYQQTPGQGLQFLFEYFSETQRNKGNFPGRFSGRQFSNSRSEMNVSTLELGDSALYLCASSSGPNRETQYFGPGTRLLVL.

This clonotype was observed a few times. V usage is TRBV27 and J usage is TRBJ2-1; 7 bases fit TRBD2. V shed 4 bases, J shed 0 bases, and the junction held 9 bases outside the gene matches. The CDR3 is 17 residues long. Germline-derived CDR1 and CDR2 are MNHEY and SMNVEV (reference sequence). CDR3 sequence reads: CASSSGGGGSSYNEQFF. The DNA of the CDR3 is TGTGCCAGCAGTTCTGGAGGTGGCGGGAGCTCCTACAATGAGCAGTTCTTC.

The chain's CDR3 is CATRREAQETQYF. CDR3 nucleotide sequence: TGTGCCACCAGGAGGGAGGCGCAAGAGACCCAGTACTTC. This sequence joins TRBV15 and TRBJ2-5, with a tentative D call TRBD2 (6 bases). V was cut by 6 bases and J by 2 bases, with 10 bases left in between. Germline V gene sequence: CDR1 LNHNV, CDR2 YYDKDF (reference sequence). The length of the CDR3 is 13 residues.

This clonotype turned up a few times. In DNA form, the CDR3 reads TGCAGTGCTAGACCAAAGGGCGGGATGACCTACGAGCAGTACTTC. This codes for CSARPKGGMTYEQYF. This chain joins TRBV20-1 and TRBJ2-4, with a possible D match to TRBD2 (6 bases). The J call may be faulty, since TRBJ2-7 better matches the DNA end. CDR1 and CDR2 (germline): DFQATT, SNEGSKA (reference sequence). The CDR3 sequence is 15 residues long.

The rearrangement joins TRBV7-2 to TRBJ2-1; D gene uncertain. CDR1 is SGHTA and CDR2 is FQGNSA in the germline V gene. Trimming removed 1 base from V and 4 bases from J, with 11 bases in between. There are 15 residues in the CDR3. The CDR3 DNA is TGTGCCAGCAGCTTAGACGCGGCCCCTTACAATGAGCAGTTCTTC. It specifies CASSLDAAPYNEQFF.

This clonotype was observed a handful of times. The gene calls are TRBV6-6 and TRBJ2-1, with a tentative D call TRBD1 (6 bases). The CDR3 is 15 residues long. The germline CDR1 and CDR2 sequences are MNHNY and SVGAGI (reference sequence). Trimming pared 6 bases from V and 2 bases from J, leaving 14 bases between. CDR3 bases: TGTGCCAGCAGGTTAGCAGGGGAAACCTACAATGAGCAGTTCTTC. Translated, it gives CASRLAGETYNEQFF.

A single count supports this clonotype. The chain links TRBV28 to TRBJ2-5; 8 bases match TRBD1. Germline CDR1 MDHEN, CDR2 SYDVKM. The CDR3 spans 19 residues. The V segment lost 6 bases and the J segment 2 bases; nucleotides outside the gene matches: 20. Written as DNA, the CDR3 is TGTGCCAGCAGCCGAACAGGGGGGATATCCCCTGTTATACAAGAGACCCAGTACTTC. It yields the protein CASSRTGGISPVIQETQYF.

The table lists this clonotype with a few counts. This chain joins TRBV29-1 and TRBJ2-1, with 15 bases lining up with TRBD2. The V gene's germline CDR1 is SQVTM and CDR2 ANQGSEA. The V and J ends lost 4 bases and 10 bases, in that order; junction bases with no gene match: 5. The CDR3 loop spans 14 amino acids. This CDR3 reads CSVGGLAGGPEQFF. In DNA, the CDR3 is TGCAGCGTTGGCGGACTAGCGGGAGGGCCGGAGCAGTTCTTC.

V and J are TRBV20-1 and TRBJ2-7; 10 bases map to TRBD2. The assigned J gene may be wrong: the sequence end matches TRBJ2-5 better. The germline CDR1 and CDR2 sequences are DFQATT and SNEGSKA (reference sequence). CDR3 length: 19 residues. CDR3 region: CSARSTIGVAGGLQETQYF. The CDR3 region has the DNA TGCAGTGCTAGATCGACTATCGGGGTAGCGGGAGGACTCCAAGAGACCCAGTACTTC.

The chain combines TRBV7-9 with TRBJ2-3; a possible D gene is TRBD2 (6 bases). This CDR3 has 16 amino acids. CDR1 and CDR2 from the germline V gene are SEHNR and FQNEAQ (reference sequence). V lost 1 base, J lost 5 bases, and 16 bases lay in between. The CDR3 coding sequence is TGTGCCAGCAGCTTAGTTGCGGAGGGCCCTATAGATACGCAGTATTTT. It translates to CASSLVAEGPIDTQYF. Together with reference TRBV7-9 and TRBJ2-3, the CDR3 gives the full variable domain: DTGVSQNPRHKITKRGQNVTFRCDPISEHNRLYWYRQTLGQGPEFLTYFQNEAQLEKSRLLSDRFSAERPKGSFSTLEIQRTEQGDSAMYLCASSLVAEGPIDTQYFGPGTRLTVL.

This chain joins TRBV20-1 and TRBJ1-1, with a possible D match to TRBD1 (6 bases). This CDR3 has 14 amino acids. The germline V and J ends were trimmed by 6 bases and 3 bases, with 17 bases remaining between them. Germline loops: CDR1 DFQATT, CDR2 SNEGSKA (reference sequence). The CDR3 loop reads CSASSPGVDTEAFF. Here the CDR3 DNA reads TGCAGTGCATCGAGCCCAGGGGTGGACACTGAAGCTTTCTTT.

This rearrangement joins TRBV19 to TRBJ1-5; D not resolved. This CDR3 spans 14 amino acids. The ends were cut back, 8 bases at V and 5 bases at J, with 16 bases in the middle. Germline CDR1 is LNHDA and CDR2 is SQIVND (reference sequence). As DNA, the CDR3 is TGTGCCAGTGCTACTGAGGGTCTTTATCAGCCCCAGCATTTT. It codes for CASATEGLYQPQHF.

This clonotype was seen more than once but under ten times. The chain employs TRBV6-1 and TRBJ2-3; D unresolved. From germline, CDR1 is MNHNS and CDR2 SASEGT. The CDR3 runs 13 residues. Trimming took off 1 base at V and 6 bases at J, with 8 bases between the two ends. DNA for the CDR3: TGTGCCAGCAGTGAAGATCTACCCGATACGCAGTATTTT. This gives the protein CASSEDLPDTQYF.

This clonotype was seen a few times. The V gene is TRBV4-1, the J gene TRBJ1-2; no reliable D call. V was shortened by 1 base and J by 6 bases, with 9 bases between the two germline ends. The CDR3 has 13 amino acids. Germline CDR1 is MGHRA and CDR2 is YSYEKL. The CDR3 spells CASSQGIGDGYTF. CDR3 DNA: TGCGCCAGCAGCCAAGGCATCGGCGATGGCTACACCTTC.

This clonotype was found a few times. The chain combines TRBV20-1 with TRBJ1-6; D is undetermined. Germline V lookup: CDR1 DFQATT, CDR2 SNEGSKA (reference sequence). The CDR3 is made up of 15 amino acids. V lost 0 bases and J lost 11, with 17 bases in between. CDR3 region: CSARDPRASSAPLHF. CDR3 bases: TGCAGTGCTAGAGATCCGAGGGCGAGTTCAGCACCCCTCCACTTT.

V gene TRBV2 combines with J gene TRBJ2-1; D may be TRBD2 (7 bases). CDR1 is SNHLY and CDR2 is FYNNEI in the germline V gene. The CDR3 covers 14 residues. With 10 bases removed from V and 4 bases from J, the gap between germline ends came to 17 bases. The CDR3 here is CAILRGASYNEQFF. In DNA form, the CDR3 reads TGTGCCATCCTTCGGGGGGCGTCGTACAATGAGCAGTTCTTC.

This chain joins TRBV7-2 and TRBJ2-7; the match to TRBD2 covers 12 bases. Germline V gene sequence: CDR1 SGHTA, CDR2 FQGNSA. CDR3 length: 19 residues. Trimming at V came to 0 bases and at J to 4 bases, leaving 13 bases not matched to a gene. Here the CDR3 DNA reads TGTGCCAGCAGCTTAGCACGGTTCGGACTAGCGGGAAGGGTGTACGAGCAGTACTTC. Encoded protein: CASSLARFGLAGRVYEQYF.